This TCR beta chain was captured by sequencing in a study of shared clonotypes between healthy human individuals. Study context: Contributing individuals were a couple of females and three males aged 18 to 49.

CD45RO-negative, CCR7-positively selected cells formed the naive CD8 fraction, excluding terminally differentiated effector memory CD45RA+ cells. The method was immunoSEQ multiplex PCR; TCRdb's version includes in-frame clones alone and lacks a portion of them. The table shows about 2 million clones, with approximately 95% occurring only once. Source material: naive CD8+ T cells sorted from blood. The TCR originated in a man between 18 and 29 years old in good health.

The chain's CDR3 is CASSLIGTVETQYF. The CDR3 DNA sequence: TGTGCCAGCAGTTTAATCGGGACGGTAGAGACCCAGTACTTC. The chain recombines TRBV27 with TRBJ2-5; D may match TRBD1 or TRBD2 (5 bases each). Germline values: CDR1 MNHEY, CDR2 SMNVEV (reference sequence). The CDR3 sequence is 14 residues long. Trimming stripped 2 bases from V and 4 bases from J, with 11 bases between.